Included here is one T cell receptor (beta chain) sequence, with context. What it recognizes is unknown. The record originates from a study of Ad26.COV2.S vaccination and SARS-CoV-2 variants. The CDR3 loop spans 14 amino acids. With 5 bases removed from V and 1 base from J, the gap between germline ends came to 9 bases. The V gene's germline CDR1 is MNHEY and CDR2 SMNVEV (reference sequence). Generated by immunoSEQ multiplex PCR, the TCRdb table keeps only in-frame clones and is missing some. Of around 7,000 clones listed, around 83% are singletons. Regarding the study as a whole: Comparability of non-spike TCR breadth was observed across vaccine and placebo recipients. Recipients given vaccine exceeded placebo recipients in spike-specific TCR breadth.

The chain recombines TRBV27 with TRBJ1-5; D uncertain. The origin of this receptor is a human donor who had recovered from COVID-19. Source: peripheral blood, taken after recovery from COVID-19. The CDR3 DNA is TGTGCCAGCAGTCCCCGACGGAGCAATCAGCCCCAGCATTTT. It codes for CASSPRRSNQPQHF.